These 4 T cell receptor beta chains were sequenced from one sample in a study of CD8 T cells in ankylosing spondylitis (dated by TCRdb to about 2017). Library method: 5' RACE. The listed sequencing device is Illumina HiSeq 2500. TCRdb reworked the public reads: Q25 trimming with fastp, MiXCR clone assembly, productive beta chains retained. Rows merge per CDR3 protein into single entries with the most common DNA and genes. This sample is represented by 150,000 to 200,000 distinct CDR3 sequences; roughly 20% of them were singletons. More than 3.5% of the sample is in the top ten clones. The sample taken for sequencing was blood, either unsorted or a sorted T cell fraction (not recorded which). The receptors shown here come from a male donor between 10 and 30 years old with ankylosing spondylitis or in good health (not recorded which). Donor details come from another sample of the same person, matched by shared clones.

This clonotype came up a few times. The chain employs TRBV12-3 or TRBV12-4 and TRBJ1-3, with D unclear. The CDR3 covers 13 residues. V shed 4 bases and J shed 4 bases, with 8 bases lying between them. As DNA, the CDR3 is TGTGCCAGCAGTTCCGGTGCCGGAAACACCATATATTTT. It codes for CASSSGAGNTIYF.

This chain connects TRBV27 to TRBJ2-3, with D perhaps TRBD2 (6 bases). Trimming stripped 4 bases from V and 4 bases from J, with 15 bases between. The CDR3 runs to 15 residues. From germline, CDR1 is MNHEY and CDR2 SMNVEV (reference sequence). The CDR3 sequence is CASSSPAGRADTQYF. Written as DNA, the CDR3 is TGTGCCAGCAGTTCTCCCGCCGGGAGAGCAGATACGCAGTATTTT.

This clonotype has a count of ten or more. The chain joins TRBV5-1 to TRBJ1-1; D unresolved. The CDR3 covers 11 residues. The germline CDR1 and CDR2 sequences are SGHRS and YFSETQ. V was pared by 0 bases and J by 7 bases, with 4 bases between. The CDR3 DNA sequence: TGCGCCAGCAGCTTGGGCTTTGAAGCTTTCTTT. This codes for CASSLGFEAFF. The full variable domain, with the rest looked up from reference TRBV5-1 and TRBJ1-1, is KAGVTQTPRYLIKTRGQQVTLSCSPISGHRSVSWYQQTPGQGLQFLFEYFSETQRNKGNFPGRFSGRQFSNSRSEMNVSTLELGDSALYLCASSLGFEAFFGQGTRLTVV.

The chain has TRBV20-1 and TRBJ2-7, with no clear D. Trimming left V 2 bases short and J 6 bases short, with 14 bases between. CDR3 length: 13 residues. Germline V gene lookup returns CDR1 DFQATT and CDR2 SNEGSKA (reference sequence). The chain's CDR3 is CSARRRLDAEQYV. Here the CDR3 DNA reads TGCAGTGCTAGACGTCGGTTGGATGCCGAGCAGTACGTC.